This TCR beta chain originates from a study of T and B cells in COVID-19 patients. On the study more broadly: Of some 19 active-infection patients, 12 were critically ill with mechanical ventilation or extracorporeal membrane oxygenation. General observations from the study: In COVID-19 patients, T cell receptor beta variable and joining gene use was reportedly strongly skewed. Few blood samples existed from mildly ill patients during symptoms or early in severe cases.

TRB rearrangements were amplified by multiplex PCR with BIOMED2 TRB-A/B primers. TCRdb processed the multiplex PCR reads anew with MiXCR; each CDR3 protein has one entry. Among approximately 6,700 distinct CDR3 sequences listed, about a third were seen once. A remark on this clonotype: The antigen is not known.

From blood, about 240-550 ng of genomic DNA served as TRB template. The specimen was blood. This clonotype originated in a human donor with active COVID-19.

CDR3 sequence (DNA): TGTGCCAGCAGCTTAGTTGGGACTAGCTATGAGCAGTTCTTC. This translates into CASSLVGTSYEQFF. The chain is built from TRBV7-2 and TRBJ2-1; TRBD2 aligns across 9 bases. Germline V gene data show CDR1 as SGHTA and CDR2 as FQGNSA. Trimming took 1 base from V and 8 from J; bases not matched to a gene: 3. This CDR3 region has 14 residues.